This T cell receptor (beta chain) was sequenced for a study of cytomegalovirus exposure and HLA in healthy donors. Study conclusions and caveats: The classifier reportedly diagnosed cytomegalovirus status with high sensitivity and specificity.

Germline assignment: CDR1 SGHRS and CDR2 YFSETQ. CDR3 length: 14 amino acids. V was clipped by 1 base and J by 0 bases, with 7 bases between them. A multiplex PCR was run with 60 Vbeta primers and 13 Jbeta primers. Authors' processing steps: A later analysis counted tens of millions of unique TCR beta chains, about 11 million shared. This table comes from immunoSEQ multiplex PCR, and its TCRdb copy is limited to in-frame clones, with some not included. For V, J and clone size, that table is used; D and trimming come from the DNA. Among about 140,000 clones listed, 65% to 80% were seen once. This clone was recorded only once. Its antigen is unknown.

The specimen was PBMCs. The clonotype was recovered from a woman in her 30s in good health and CMV-seronegative. The chain joins TRBV5-1 to TRBJ1-1; D is possibly TRBD1 (5 bases). In nucleotides, the CDR3 is TGCGCCAGCAGCTTGACAGGCCTGAACACTGAAGCTTTCTTT. This codes for CASSLTGLNTEAFF.